The 14 T cell receptor beta chains in this list originate from one sample, sequenced in a study of blood T cell repertoires in COVID-19. Produced via immunoSEQ multiplex PCR; TCRdb's table is partial and in-frame only. The sample has roughly 100,000 clones, 70% to 80% seen once. Input material: peripheral blood. The origin of the receptors is a man aged 60-69 years with active or convalescent COVID-19.

The chain joins TRBV7-9 to TRBJ2-5, with TRBD1 as a possible D gene (6 bases). The CDR3 covers 14 residues. Per germline, CDR1 SEHNR and CDR2 FQNEAQ (reference sequence). V was shortened by 6 bases and J by 1 base, with 12 bases between the two germline ends. For the CDR3, the DNA is TGTGCCAGCAGTCCAGCAGGGGCCCAAGAGACCCAGTACTTC. Protein sequence: CASSPAGAQETQYF.

The rearrangement joins TRBV5-1 to TRBJ1-3, with a weak D call TRBD1 (5 bases). The germline V gene has CDR1 SGHRS and CDR2 YFSETQ. The CDR3 has 14 residues. Trimming took 6 bases from V and 4 from J, leaving 14 bases between them. This chain's CDR3 is CASMRGTPGNTIYF. CDR3 coding DNA: TGCGCCAGCATGCGCGGGACGCCAGGAAACACCATATATTTT.

The rearrangement uses TRBV4-1 and TRBJ2-4; D may be TRBD1 (6 bases). V lost 0 bases, J lost 5 bases, and 8 bases lay in between. CDR1 and CDR2 (germline): MGHRA, YSYEKL. CDR3 length: 14 amino acids. Written as DNA, the CDR3 is TGCGCCAGCAGCCAAGACAGGGGACAAAACATTCAGTACTTC. It codes for CASSQDRGQNIQYF.

The chain is built from TRBV11-3 and TRBJ2-3, with 10 positions matching TRBD2. Trimming cost V 5 bases and J 2 bases; bases outside gene matches: 10. The CDR3 runs 17 residues. Germline assignment: CDR1 SGHNT and CDR2 YENEEA. CDR3 protein: CASSRTRLAGVTDTQYF. The DNA for the CDR3 is TGTGCCAGCAGCCGTACTCGACTAGCGGGCGTCACAGATACGCAGTATTTT.

The chain carries TRBV7-9 and TRBJ2-1; TRBD2 is a possible D gene (5 bases). The CDR3 loop spans 12 amino acids. The germline gives CDR1 SEHNR, CDR2 FQNEAQ (reference sequence). Trimming pared 1 base from V and 8 bases from J, leaving 6 bases between. CDR3 coding DNA: TGTGCCAGCAGCTTAGAACTAGATGAGCAGTTCTTC. Translated: CASSLELDEQFF.

The chain combines TRBV11-2 with TRBJ1-1; possibly TRBD1 for D (5 bases). Germline CDR1 is SGHAT and CDR2 is FQNNGV. Trimming took off 5 bases at V and 3 bases at J, with 7 bases between the two ends. This CDR3 is built from 12 residues. The CDR3 here is CASSRGDTEAFF. The CDR3, as DNA: TGTGCCAGCAGCCGGGGGGACACTGAAGCTTTCTTT.

CDR3 nucleotide sequence: TGCGCCAGCAGTGAGTCGCCAGGCGACTCCTACGAGCAGTACTTC. Amino acids: CASSESPGDSYEQYF. This sequence joins TRBV10-1 and TRBJ2-7, with no clear D. This CDR3 region has 15 residues. Deletions cut 0 bases from V and 0 bases from J, with 9 bases between. The germline V gene has CDR1 WNHNN and CDR2 SYGVQD (reference sequence).

The chain uses TRBV2 and TRBJ1-6; TRBD1 is a possible D gene (5 bases). The V end lost 9 bases, the J end lost 6 bases, and 18 bases lay between the germline ends. The germline V gene encodes CDR1 SNHLY and CDR2 FYNNEI. The CDR3 is 15 residues long. The CDR3 coding sequence is TGTGCCAGATCATCCCCGCAGGGAGGTAATTCACCCCTCCACTTT. It yields the protein CARSSPQGGNSPLHF. The full variable domain, in which reference TRBV2 and TRBJ1-6 provide the parts outside the CDR3, is EPEVTQTPSHQVTQMGQEVILRCVPISNHLYFYWYRQILGQKVEFLVSFYNNEISEKSEIFDDQFSVERPDGSNFTLKIRSTKLEDSAMYFCARSSPQGGNSPLHFGNGTRLTVT.

There are a few counts of this clone. The chain employs TRBV13 and TRBJ1-4; TRBD1 aligns across 8 bases. This CDR3 is built from 16 residues. With 5 bases clipped from V and 7 bases from J, the junction kept 12 bases outside the gene matches. Germline V lookup: CDR1 PRHDT, CDR2 FYEKMQ (reference sequence). CDR3 in amino acids: CASSARDRRSSEKLFF. DNA for the CDR3: TGTGCCAGCAGCGCCCGGGACAGGCGTTCGAGTGAAAAACTGTTTTTT.

The chain's CDR3 is CASSTDRGRYYEQYF. CDR3 DNA: TGTGCCAGCAGCACGGACAGGGGCCGGTACTACGAGCAGTACTTC. V is TRBV7-9 and J is TRBJ2-7; 9 bases line up with TRBD1. The length of the CDR3 is 15 residues. The V and J ends lost 5 bases and 3 bases, in that order; junction bases with no gene match: 8. Germline-derived CDR1 and CDR2 are SEHNR and FQNEAQ (reference sequence).

The chain employs TRBV6-6 and TRBJ1-5; D is possibly TRBD1 (6 bases). V dropped 8 bases and J dropped 5 bases, with 13 bases sitting between them. The CDR3 is 13 amino acids. Germline loops: CDR1 MNHNY, CDR2 SVGAGI (reference sequence). CDR3 protein: CASSWTDYQPQHF. In DNA form, the CDR3 reads TGTGCCAGCTCCTGGACAGATTATCAGCCCCAGCATTTT.

V usage is TRBV5-8 and J usage is TRBJ2-2, with 15 bases that match TRBD2. CDR1 is SGHTS and CDR2 is YDEGEE in the germline V gene. The CDR3 runs 16 residues. V shed 6 bases and J 4 bases; nucleotides not matched to a gene: 4. The chain's CDR3 is CASTGLAGGRTGELFF. DNA of the CDR3: TGTGCCAGCACGGGACTAGCGGGAGGTCGCACCGGGGAGCTGTTTTTT. Supplemented by reference TRBV5-8 and TRBJ2-2, the full variable domain reads EAGVTQSPTHLIKTRGQQATLRCSPISGHTSVYWYQQALGLGLQFLLWYDEGEERNRGNFPPRFSGRQFPNYSSELNVNALELEDSALYLCASTGLAGGRTGELFFGEGSRLTVL.

This chain uses TRBV6-1 with TRBJ2-4; 10 bases line up with TRBD2. Germline CDR1 is MNHNS and CDR2 is SASEGT. The V gene end was trimmed by 0 bases and the J gene end by 1 base; junction bases not matched to a gene: 12. The CDR3 loop spans 20 amino acids. CDR3 in DNA: TGTGCCAGCAGTGAAGCGCTCCCAGCGGGAGGGCCCTCGGCCAAAAACATTCAGTACTTC. Amino acid sequence: CASSEALPAGGPSAKNIQYF.

The CDR3 coding sequence is TGTGCCAGCAGCCAAGATCGGGGTTCCTACAATGAGCAGTTCTTC. Amino acids: CASSQDRGSYNEQFF. The chain joins TRBV14 to TRBJ2-1; D might be TRBD2 (5 bases). The CDR3 has 15 residues. Germline assignment: CDR1 SGHDN and CDR2 FVKESK. V was cut by 0 bases and J by 1 base, with 7 bases left in between.